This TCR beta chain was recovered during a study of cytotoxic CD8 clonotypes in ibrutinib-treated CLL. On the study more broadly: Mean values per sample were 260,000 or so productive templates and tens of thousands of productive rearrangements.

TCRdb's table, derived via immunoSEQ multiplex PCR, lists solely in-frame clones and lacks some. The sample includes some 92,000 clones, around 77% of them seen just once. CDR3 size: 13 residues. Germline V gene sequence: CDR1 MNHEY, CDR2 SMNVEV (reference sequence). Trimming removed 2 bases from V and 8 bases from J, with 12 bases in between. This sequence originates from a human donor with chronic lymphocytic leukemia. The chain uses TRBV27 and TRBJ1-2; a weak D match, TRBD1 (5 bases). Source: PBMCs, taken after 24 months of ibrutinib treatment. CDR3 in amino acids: CASSLGSRGGYTF. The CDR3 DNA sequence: TGTGCCAGCAGTTTAGGATCTAGGGGCGGCTACACCTTC.